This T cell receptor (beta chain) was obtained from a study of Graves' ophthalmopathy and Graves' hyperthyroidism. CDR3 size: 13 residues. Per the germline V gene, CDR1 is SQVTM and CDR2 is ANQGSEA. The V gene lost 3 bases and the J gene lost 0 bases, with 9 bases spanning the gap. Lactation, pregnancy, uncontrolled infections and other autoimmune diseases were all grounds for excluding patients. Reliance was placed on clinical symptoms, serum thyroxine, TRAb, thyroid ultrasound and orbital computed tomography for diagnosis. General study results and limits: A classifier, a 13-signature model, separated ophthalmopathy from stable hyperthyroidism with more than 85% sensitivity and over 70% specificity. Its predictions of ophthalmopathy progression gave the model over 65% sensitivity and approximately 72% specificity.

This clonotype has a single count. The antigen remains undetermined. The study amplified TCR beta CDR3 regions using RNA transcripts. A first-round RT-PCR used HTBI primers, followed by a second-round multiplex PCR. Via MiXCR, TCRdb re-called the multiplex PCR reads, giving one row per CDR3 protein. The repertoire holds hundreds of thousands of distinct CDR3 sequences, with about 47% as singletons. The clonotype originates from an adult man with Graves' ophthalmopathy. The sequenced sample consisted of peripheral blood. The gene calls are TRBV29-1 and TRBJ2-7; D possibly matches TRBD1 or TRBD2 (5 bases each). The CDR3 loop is CSVDDSGSYEQYF. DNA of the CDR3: TGCAGCGTTGATGACAGCGGCTCCTACGAGCAGTACTTC.